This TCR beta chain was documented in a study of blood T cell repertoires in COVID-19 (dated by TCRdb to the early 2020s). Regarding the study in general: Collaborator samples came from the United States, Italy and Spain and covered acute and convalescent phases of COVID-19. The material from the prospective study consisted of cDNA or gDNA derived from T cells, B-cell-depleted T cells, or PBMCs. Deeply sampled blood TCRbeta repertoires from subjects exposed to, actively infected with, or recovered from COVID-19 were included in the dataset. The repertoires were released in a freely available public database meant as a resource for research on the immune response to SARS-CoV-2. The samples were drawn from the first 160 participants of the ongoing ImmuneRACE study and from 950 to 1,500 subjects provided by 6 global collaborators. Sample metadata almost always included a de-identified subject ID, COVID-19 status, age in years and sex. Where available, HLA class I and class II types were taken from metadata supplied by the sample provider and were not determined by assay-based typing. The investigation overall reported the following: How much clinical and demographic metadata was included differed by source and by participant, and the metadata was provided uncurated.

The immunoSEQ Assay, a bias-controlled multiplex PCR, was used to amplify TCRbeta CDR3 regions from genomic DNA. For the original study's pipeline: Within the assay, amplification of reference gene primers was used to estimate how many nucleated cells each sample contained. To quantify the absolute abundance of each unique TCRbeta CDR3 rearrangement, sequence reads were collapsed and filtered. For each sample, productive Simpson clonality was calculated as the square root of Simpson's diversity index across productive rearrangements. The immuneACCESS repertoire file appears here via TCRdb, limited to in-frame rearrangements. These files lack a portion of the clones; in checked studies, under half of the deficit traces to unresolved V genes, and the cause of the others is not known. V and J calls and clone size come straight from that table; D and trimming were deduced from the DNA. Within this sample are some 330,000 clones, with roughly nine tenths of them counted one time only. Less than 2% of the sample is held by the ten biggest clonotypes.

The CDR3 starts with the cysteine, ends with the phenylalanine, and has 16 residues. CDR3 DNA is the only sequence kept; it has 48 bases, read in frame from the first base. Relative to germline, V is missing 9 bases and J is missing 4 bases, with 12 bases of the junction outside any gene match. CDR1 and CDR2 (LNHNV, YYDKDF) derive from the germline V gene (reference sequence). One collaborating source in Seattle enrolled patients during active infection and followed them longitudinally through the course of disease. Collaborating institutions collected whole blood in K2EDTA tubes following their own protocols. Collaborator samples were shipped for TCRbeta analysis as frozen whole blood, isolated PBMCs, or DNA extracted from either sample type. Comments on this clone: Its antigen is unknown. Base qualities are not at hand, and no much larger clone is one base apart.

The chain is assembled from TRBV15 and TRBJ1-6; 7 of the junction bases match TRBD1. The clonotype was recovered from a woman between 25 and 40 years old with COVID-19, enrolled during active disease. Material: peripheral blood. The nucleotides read TGTGCCACTACAGACAGGGCAGATACTTATAATTCACCCCTCCACTTT. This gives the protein CATTDRADTYNSPLHF.